This T cell receptor beta chain was documented in a study of T cell changes during pregnancy in multiple sclerosis. The CDR3 is made up of 18 amino acids. V was pared by 1 base and J by 0 bases, with 9 bases of the junction left unmatched. CDR1 SGHVS and CDR2 FQNEAQ come from the germline V gene. The table came from immunoSEQ multiplex PCR; TCRdb's copy has only in-frame clones and leaves some out. Here the sample spans 45,000 to 70,000 clones, about 91% being singletons. The starting material was CD4+ T cells from peripheral blood mononuclear cells, obtained in the second trimester of pregnancy. This TCR was sampled from a female donor with multiple sclerosis, enrolled in a pregnancy study. The V and J genes are TRBV7-8 and TRBJ1-3, with 7 nucleotides matching TRBD1. CDR3 protein: CASSLEGGRVGSGNTIYF. CDR3 coding DNA: TGTGCCAGCAGCTTAGAAGGGGGCAGGGTCGGCTCTGGAAACACCATATATTTT.